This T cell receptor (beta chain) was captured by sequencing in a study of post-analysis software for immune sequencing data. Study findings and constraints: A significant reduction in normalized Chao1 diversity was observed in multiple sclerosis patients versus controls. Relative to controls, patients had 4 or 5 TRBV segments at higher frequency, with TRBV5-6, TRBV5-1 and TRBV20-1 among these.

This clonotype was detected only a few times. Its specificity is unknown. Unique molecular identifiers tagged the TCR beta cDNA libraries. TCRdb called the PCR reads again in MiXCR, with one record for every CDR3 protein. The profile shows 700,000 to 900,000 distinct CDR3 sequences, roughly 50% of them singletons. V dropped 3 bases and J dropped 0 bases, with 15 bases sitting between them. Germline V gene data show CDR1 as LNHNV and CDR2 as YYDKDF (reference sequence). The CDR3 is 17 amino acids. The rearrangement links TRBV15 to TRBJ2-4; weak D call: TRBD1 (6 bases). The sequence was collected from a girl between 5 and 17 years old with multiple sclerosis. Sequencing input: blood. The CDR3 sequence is CATSSPTGPPAKNIQYF. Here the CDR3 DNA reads TGTGCCACCAGCAGCCCTACAGGGCCACCAGCCAAAAACATTCAGTACTTC.